This T cell receptor (beta chain) was identified during a study of breast tumors, draining lymph nodes, adjacent tissues (dated by TCRdb to the mid-2010s). Context from the whole study: The study compared TCR beta repertoires across tumor, adjacent nontumor tissue and axillary lymph nodes from breast cancer patients. In human breast cancer, the study set out to assess how tumor, surrounding tissue and draining lymph node repertoires relate to one another and whether T cells might be exchanged between them. General study outcomes and caveats: Tumor T-cell repertoires showed less diversity than lymph node repertoires and more diversity than nontumor tissue repertoires, and tumor T-cell repertoires showed preferential V and J gene usage. The data were considered consistent with the idea that most tumor T cells come from the lymph node and then expand in tumor tissue. The study presented the conclusion that tumor T cells originate in lymph nodes as consistent with a hypothesis, not as something directly demonstrated. Tumor and nontumor tissue repertoires were significantly more similar in luminal-like than in basal-like breast cancer.

Lymph node samples were obtained from the axillary draining lymph nodes of breast cancer patients. The sample holds many counts of this clonotype. The target of this receptor is not known. No base quality information exists; no much larger clone differs at one position. Reads for this sample came from an Illumina HiSeq 2000. Multiplex PCR amplification was used to build the TCR beta chain libraries. The amplified TCR beta chain products were analyzed by high-throughput sequencing. In-frame beta chains were kept once TCRdb had trimmed the public reads at Q25 with fastp and called clones with MiXCR. Rows with one shared CDR3 protein collapse into an entry with the most common genes and DNA. The sample contains approximately 280,000 distinct CDR3 sequences, roughly 30% of them found a single time. About 1% of the sample goes to the ten largest clones. The CDR3 spans 12 residues, from the cysteine through the phenylalanine. The retained sequence is limited to the CDR3, 36 bases, with the frame set at the first base. According to the germline V gene (reference sequence), CDR1 reads LNHDA and CDR2 reads SQIVND. The V end loses 8 bases and the J end loses 1 base, and a stretch of 8 bases separates them.

Sequencing was performed on axillary lymph node tissue. This sequence uses TRBV19 and TRBJ2-5; the D gene is perhaps TRBD2, from 6 matching bases. This TCR came from a female donor with breast cancer. Some clones in this sample may be carry-over from other donors' samples. The DNA sequence reads TGTGCCAGTCTGACTAGCCAAGAGACCCAGTACTTC. It encodes CASLTSQETQYF.